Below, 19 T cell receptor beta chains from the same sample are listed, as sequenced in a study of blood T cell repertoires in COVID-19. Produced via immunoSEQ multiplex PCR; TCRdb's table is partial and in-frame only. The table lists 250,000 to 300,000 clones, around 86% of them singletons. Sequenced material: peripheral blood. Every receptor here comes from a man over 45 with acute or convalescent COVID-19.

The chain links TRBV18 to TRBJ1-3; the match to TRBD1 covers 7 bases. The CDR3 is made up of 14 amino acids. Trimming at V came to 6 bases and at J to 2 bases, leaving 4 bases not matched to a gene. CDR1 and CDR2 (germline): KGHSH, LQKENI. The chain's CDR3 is CASSPTGTGNTIYF. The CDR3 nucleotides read TGTGCCAGCTCCCCGACAGGGACTGGAAACACCATATATTTT.

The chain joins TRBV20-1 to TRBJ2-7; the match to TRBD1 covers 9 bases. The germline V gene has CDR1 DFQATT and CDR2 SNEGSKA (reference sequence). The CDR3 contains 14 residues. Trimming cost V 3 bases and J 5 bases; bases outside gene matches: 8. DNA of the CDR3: TGCAGTGCTAGTCCCGGGACAGGGAGACACGAGCAGTACTTC. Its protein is CSASPGTGRHEQYF.

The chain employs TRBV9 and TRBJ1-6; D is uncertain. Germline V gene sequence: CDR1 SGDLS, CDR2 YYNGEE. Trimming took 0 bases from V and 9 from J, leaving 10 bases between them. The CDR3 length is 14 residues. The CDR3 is CASSVGQVPSPLHF. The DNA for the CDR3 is TGTGCCAGCAGCGTAGGGCAGGTTCCTTCACCCCTCCACTTT.

CDR3 nucleotide sequence: TGTGCCAGCAGTTTAACCAGGGTAGGGAATTCACCCCTCCACTTT. Protein product: CASSLTRVGNSPLHF. The chain links TRBV27 to TRBJ1-6; a possible D gene is TRBD1 (5 bases). CDR1 and CDR2 from the germline V gene are MNHEY and SMNVEV (reference sequence). Trimming pared 2 bases from V and 7 bases from J, leaving 12 bases between. CDR3 length: 15 amino acids.

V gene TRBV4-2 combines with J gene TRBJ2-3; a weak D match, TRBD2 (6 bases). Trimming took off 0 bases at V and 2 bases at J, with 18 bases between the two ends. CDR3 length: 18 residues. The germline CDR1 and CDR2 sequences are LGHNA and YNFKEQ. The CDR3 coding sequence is TGTGCCAGCAGCCAAGAGGGTAGGTCTCTAGCGAACACAGATACGCAGTATTTT. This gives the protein CASSQEGRSLANTDTQYF.

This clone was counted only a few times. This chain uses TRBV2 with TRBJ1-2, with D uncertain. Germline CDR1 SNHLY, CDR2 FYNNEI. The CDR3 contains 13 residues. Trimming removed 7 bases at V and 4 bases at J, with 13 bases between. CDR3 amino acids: CASTNELSYGYTF. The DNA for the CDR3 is TGTGCCAGCACCAATGAACTGAGCTATGGCTACACCTTC.

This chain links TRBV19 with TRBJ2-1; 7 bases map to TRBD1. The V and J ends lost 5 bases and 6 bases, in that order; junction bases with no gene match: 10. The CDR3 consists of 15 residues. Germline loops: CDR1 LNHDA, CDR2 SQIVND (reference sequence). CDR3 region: CASSVRTGRTNEQFF. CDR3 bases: TGTGCCAGTAGTGTAAGGACAGGCAGGACCAATGAGCAGTTCTTC. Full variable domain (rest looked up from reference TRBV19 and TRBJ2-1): DGGITQSPKYLFRKEGQNVTLSCEQNLNHDAMYWYRQDPGQGLRLIYYSQIVNDFQKGDIAEGYSVSREKKESFPLTVTSAQKNPTAFYLCASSVRTGRTNEQFFGPGTRLTVL.

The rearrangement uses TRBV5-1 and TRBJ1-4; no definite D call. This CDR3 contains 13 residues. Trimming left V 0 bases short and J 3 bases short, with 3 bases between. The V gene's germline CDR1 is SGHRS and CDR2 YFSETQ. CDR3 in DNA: TGCGCCAGCAGCTTGGCTTCTAATGAAAAACTGTTTTTT. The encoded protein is CASSLASNEKLFF.

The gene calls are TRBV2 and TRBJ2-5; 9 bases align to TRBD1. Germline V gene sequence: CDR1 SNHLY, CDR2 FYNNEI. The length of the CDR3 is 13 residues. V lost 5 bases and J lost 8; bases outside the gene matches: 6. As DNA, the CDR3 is TGTGCCAGCAGTTCGGGACAGGGTCTAACCCAGTACTTC. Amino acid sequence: CASSSGQGLTQYF.

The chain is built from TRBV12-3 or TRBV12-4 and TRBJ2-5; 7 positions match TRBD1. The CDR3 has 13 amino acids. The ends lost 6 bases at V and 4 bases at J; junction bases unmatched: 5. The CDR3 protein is CASSPRTGETQYF. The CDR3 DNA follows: TGTGCCAGCAGCCCACGGACAGGAGAGACCCAGTACTTC.

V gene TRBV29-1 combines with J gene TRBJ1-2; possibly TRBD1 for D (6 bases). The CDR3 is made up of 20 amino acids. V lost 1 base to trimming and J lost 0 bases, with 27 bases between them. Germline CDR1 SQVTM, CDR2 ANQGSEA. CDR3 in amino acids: CSVEGRRGFLDSNTNYGYTF. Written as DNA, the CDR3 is TGCAGCGTTGAAGGACGAAGGGGTTTTTTGGACAGCAACACTAACTATGGCTACACCTTC.

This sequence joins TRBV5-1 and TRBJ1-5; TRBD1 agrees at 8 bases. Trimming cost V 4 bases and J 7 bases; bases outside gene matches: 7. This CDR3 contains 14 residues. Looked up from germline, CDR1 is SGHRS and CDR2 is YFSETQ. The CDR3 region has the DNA TGCGCCAGCAGCCCCACAGGGGACAGGCAGCCCCAGCATTTT. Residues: CASSPTGDRQPQHF.

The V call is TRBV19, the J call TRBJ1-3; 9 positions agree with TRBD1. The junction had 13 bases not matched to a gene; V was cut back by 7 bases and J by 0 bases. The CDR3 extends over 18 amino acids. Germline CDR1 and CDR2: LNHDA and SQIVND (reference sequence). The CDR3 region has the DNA TGTGCCAGTACCTCGTCCGTGGGACAGGGCCGCTCTGGAAACACCATATATTTT. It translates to CASTSSVGQGRSGNTIYF.

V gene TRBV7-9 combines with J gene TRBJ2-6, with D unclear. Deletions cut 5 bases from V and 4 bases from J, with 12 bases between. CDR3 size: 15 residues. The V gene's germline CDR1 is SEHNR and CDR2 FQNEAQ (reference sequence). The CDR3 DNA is TGTGCCAGCAGCCCCTCCGGTTCCGGGGCCAACGTCCTGACTTTC. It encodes CASSPSGSGANVLTF.

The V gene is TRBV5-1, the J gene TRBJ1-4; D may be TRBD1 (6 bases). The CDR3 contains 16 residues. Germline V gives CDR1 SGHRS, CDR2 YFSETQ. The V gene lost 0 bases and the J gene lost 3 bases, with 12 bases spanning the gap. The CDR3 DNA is TGCGCCAGCAGCTTGGCCTCGGGACAACCTAATGAAAAACTGTTTTTT. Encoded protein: CASSLASGQPNEKLFF.

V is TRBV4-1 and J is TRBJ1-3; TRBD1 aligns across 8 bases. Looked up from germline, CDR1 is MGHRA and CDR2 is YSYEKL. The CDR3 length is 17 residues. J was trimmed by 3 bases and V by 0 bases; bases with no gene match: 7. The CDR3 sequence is CASSQEPGRGHGNTIYF. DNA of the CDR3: TGCGCCAGCAGCCAAGAGCCGGGCAGGGGGCATGGAAACACCATATATTTT.

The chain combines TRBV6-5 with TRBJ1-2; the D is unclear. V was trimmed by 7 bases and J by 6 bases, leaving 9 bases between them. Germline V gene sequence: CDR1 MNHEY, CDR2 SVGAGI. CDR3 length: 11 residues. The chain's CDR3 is CASTEIDGYTF. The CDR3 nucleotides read TGTGCCAGCACGGAGATCGATGGCTACACCTTC.

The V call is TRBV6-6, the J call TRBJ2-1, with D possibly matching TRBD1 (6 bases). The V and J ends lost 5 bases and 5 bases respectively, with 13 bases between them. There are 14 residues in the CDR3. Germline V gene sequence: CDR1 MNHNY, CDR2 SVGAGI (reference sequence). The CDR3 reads CASSPGTLDNEQFF. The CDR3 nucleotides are TGTGCCAGCAGTCCCGGGACACTGGACAATGAGCAGTTCTTC.

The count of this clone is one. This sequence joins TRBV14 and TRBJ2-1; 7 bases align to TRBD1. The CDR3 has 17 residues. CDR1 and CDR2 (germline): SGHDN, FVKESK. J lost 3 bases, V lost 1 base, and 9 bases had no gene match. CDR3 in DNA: TGTGCCAGCAGCCAAGGAGACAGGGATAGGATCTACAATGAGCAGTTCTTC. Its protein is CASSQGDRDRIYNEQFF.